This is a list of T cell receptor beta chains from one sample in a study of shared clonotypes between healthy human individuals. Sequencing used immunoSEQ multiplex PCR; TCRdb keeps in-frame clones, though not all of them. The repertoire holds about 2.4 million clones, with more than 85% as singletons. The sequencing input was naive CD4+ T cells from PBMCs. These receptors were collected from a man younger than 35 in good health. Some clones in this sample may be carry-over from other donors' samples. The CDR3 runs from the conserved cysteine through the conserved F or W. A D gene is named only where the DNA matches it firmly. Clone sizes are given selectively: once, few, many, or a class where the clone is expanded.

V gene: TRBV7-3; clone size: .; CDR3 length: 15; J gene: TRBJ2-1; D gene: TRBD1; CDR3 DNA: TGTGCCAGCAGCTTAAACAGGGGAAGATACAATGAGCAGTTCTTC; CDR3 protein: CASSLNRGRYNEQFF
V gene: TRBV28; clone size: .; CDR3 length: 16; J gene: TRBJ2-7; D gene: TRBD1; CDR3 DNA: TGTGCCAGCAGCGATAGGGGGGGACAGGGGGCGCGAGAGCAGTACTTC; CDR3 protein: CASSDRGGQGAREQYF
V gene: TRBV5-1; clone size: .; CDR3 length: 16; J gene: TRBJ2-3; D gene: TRBD1; CDR3 DNA: TGCGCCAGCAGCTCCCCGGCAGGGGGATTCACAGATACGCAGTATTTT; CDR3 protein: CASSSPAGGFTDTQYF
V gene: TRBV11-3; clone size: once; CDR3 length: 14; J gene: TRBJ2-7; D gene: TRBD2; CDR3 DNA: TGTGCCAGCAGCGCCCTAGCGGCCCCCTACGAGCAGTACTTC; CDR3 protein: CASSALAAPYEQYF
V gene: TRBV9; clone size: .; CDR3 length: 17; J gene: TRBJ2-2; D gene: .; CDR3 DNA: TGTGCCAGCAGCTCCCAGGGCGGACTCGCTCTCACCGGGGAGCTGTTTTTT; CDR3 protein: CASSSQGGLALTGELFF
V gene: TRBV9; clone size: .; CDR3 length: 18; J gene: TRBJ1-1; D gene: TRBD1; CDR3 DNA: TGTGCCAGCAGCCTGAGGCCAATAGACAGGGGATGGCACACTGAAGCTTTCTTT; CDR3 protein: CASSLRPIDRGWHTEAFF
V gene: TRBV19; clone size: .; CDR3 length: 19; J gene: TRBJ2-3; D gene: .; CDR3 DNA: TGTGCCAGTAGTATAGGAAGGGGAGCATCCGCCCTCCTCACAGATACGCAGTATTTT; CDR3 protein: CASSIGRGASALLTDTQYF
V gene: TRBV4-2; clone size: .; CDR3 length: 14; J gene: TRBJ2-1; D gene: .; CDR3 DNA: TGTGCCAGCAGCCCCCGCGGCGTCTACAATGAGCAGTTCTTC; CDR3 protein: CASSPRGVYNEQFF
V gene: TRBV28; clone size: .; CDR3 length: 13; J gene: TRBJ2-2; D gene: .; CDR3 DNA: TGTGCCAGCAGGGACTTAAACACCGGGGAGCTGTTTTTT; CDR3 protein: CASRDLNTGELFF
V gene: TRBV11-2; clone size: .; CDR3 length: 14; J gene: TRBJ1-3; D gene: .; CDR3 DNA: TGTGCCAGCAGCTTAAGGTATGAAGAAGACACCATATATTTT; CDR3 protein: CASSLRYEEDTIYF
V gene: TRBV5-6; clone size: .; CDR3 length: 18; J gene: TRBJ2-7; D gene: TRBD1; CDR3 DNA: TGTGCCAGCAGCCGGGACAGGGGTGGGCTAGCGGGCCGTCGCGAGCAGTACTTC; CDR3 protein: CASSRDRGGLAGRREQYF
V gene: TRBV7-9; clone size: .; CDR3 length: 15; J gene: TRBJ2-1; D gene: TRBD1; CDR3 DNA: TGTGCCAGCAGCTTAGACAGGGGTAACTACAATGAGCAGTTCTTC; CDR3 protein: CASSLDRGNYNEQFF
V gene: TRBV6-1; clone size: once; CDR3 length: 13; J gene: TRBJ1-1; D gene: TRBD1; CDR3 DNA: TGTGCCAGCAGGACAGGGGGTGGCACTGAAGCTTTCTTT; CDR3 protein: CASRTGGGTEAFF
V gene: TRBV5-1; clone size: .; CDR3 length: 15; J gene: TRBJ1-4; D gene: .; CDR3 DNA: TGCGCCACCACACAGGGCGATCAGATTAATGAAAAACTGTTTTTT; CDR3 protein: CATTQGDQINEKLFF
V gene: TRBV19; clone size: .; CDR3 length: 16; J gene: TRBJ1-3; D gene: .; CDR3 DNA: TGTGCCAGTAGTATCGGAAGCTACTTCTCTGGAAACACCATATATTTT; CDR3 protein: CASSIGSYFSGNTIYF
V gene: TRBV9; clone size: .; CDR3 length: 13; J gene: TRBJ2-1; D gene: TRBD2; CDR3 DNA: TGTGCCAGCAGCGTAGGCGGGGGAGGGCAGCAGTTCTTC; CDR3 protein: CASSVGGGGQQFF